The entry below describes one T cell receptor (beta chain). This entry is derived from a study of blood T cell repertoires in COVID-19. Study background: The United States, Italy and Spain supplied acute and convalescent COVID-19 samples. Nucleic acid was either cDNA or gDNA, and it came from T cells, B-cell-depleted T cells, or PBMCs.

Authors' methods: Reference gene primers were amplified, and this amplification served to estimate nucleated cell counts. Method: immunoSEQ multiplex PCR; TCRdb's copy keeps in-frame clones and lacks some. D and trimming come from the DNA, and the V and J calls and clone size come from that table. This table holds 60,000 or so clones, 75% to 85% found once. The CDR3 sequence is 14 residues long. V was trimmed by 5 bases and J by 4 bases, leaving 15 bases between them. Germline V gene data show CDR1 as SGHVS and CDR2 as FNYEAQ. Specimen: peripheral blood. This sequence joins TRBV7-6 and TRBJ2-7, with TRBD2 as a possible D gene (5 bases). The receptor was isolated from an elderly man with acute or convalescent COVID-19. CDR3 nucleotide sequence: TGTGCCAGCAGCCCCGGGGAAGGAGCTTACGAGCAGTACTTC. This sequence encodes CASSPGEGAYEQYF.